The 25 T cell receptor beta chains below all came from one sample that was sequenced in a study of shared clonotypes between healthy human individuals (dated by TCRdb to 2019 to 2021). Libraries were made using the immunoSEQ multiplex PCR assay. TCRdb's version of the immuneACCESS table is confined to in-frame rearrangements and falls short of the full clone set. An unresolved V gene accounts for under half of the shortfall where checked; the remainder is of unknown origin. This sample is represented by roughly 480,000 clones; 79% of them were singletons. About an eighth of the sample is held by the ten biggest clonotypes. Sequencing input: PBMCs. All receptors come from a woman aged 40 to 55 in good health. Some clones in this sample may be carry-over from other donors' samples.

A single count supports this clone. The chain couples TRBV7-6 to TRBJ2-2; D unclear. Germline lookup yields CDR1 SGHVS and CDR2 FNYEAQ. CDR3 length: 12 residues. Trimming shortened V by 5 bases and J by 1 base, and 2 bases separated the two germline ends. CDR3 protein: CASSMNTGELFF. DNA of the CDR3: TGTGCCAGCAGCATGAACACCGGGGAGCTGTTTTTT. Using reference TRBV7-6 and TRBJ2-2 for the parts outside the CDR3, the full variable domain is GAGVSQSPRYKVTKRGQDVALRCDPISGHVSLYWYRQALGQGPEFLTYFNYEAQQDKSGLPNDRFSAERPEGSISTLTIQRTEQRDSAMYRCASSMNTGELFFGEGSRLTVL.

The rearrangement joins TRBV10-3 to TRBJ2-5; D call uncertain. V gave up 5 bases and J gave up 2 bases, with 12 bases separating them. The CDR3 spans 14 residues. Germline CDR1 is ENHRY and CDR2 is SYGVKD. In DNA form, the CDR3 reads TGTGCCATCAGTCTACTCCTTGGTCAAGAGACCCAGTACTTC. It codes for CAISLLLGQETQYF.

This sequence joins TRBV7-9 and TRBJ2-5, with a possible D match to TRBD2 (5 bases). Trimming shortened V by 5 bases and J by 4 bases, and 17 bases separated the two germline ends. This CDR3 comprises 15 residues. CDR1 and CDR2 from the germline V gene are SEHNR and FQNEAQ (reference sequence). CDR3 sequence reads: CASSQDEGSAETQYF. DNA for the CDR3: TGTGCCAGCAGCCAAGACGAAGGGAGTGCAGAGACCCAGTACTTC.

The DNA of the CDR3 is TGTGCCAGCAGCACTGACAGGGGGCTCTATTGGAATCAGCCCCAGCATTTT. Translated, it gives CASSTDRGLYWNQPQHF. V and J are TRBV11-3 and TRBJ1-5; 10 nucleotides match TRBD1. J lost 4 bases, V lost 5 bases, and 11 bases had no gene match. The length of the CDR3 is 17 residues. Germline V lookup: CDR1 SGHNT, CDR2 YENEEA.

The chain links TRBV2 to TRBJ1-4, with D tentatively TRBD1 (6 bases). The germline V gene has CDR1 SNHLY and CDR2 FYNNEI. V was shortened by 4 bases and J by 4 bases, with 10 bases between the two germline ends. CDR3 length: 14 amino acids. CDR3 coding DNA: TGTGCCAGCAGTGGCGGACAGTTTAATGAAAAACTGTTTTTT. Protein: CASSGGQFNEKLFF.

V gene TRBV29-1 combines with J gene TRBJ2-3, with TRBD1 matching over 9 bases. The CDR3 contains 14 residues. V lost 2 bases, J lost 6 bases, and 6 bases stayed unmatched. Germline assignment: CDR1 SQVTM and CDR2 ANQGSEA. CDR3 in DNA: TGCAGCGTTGAAAGAGACAGGGGGATGGATACGCAGTATTTT. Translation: CSVERDRGMDTQYF.

As DNA, the CDR3 is TGTGCCAGCAGCTACAGGGGGAACTCCTACAATGAGCAGTTCTTC. Translation gives CASSYRGNSYNEQFF. The V call is TRBV6-5, the J call TRBJ2-1; TRBD1 matches at 8 bases. J was trimmed by 0 bases and V by 6 bases; bases with no gene match: 4. The CDR3 covers 15 residues. Germline assignment: CDR1 MNHEY and CDR2 SVGAGI.

CDR3: CASSIQGHPYEQYF. The CDR3 nucleotides are TGTGCCAGTAGTATACAGGGACATCCCTACGAGCAGTACTTC. The gene calls are TRBV19 and TRBJ2-7, with D possibly being TRBD1 (6 bases). The CDR3 sequence is 14 residues long. The germline V gene has CDR1 LNHDA and CDR2 SQIVND (reference sequence). The V end was cut by 2 bases, the J end by 2 bases, with 10 bases between.

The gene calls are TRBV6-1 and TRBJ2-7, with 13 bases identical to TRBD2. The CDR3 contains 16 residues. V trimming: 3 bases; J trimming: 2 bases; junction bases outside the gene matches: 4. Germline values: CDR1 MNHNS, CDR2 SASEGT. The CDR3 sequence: CASSEGTSGDPYEQYF. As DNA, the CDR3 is TGTGCCAGCAGTGAGGGGACTAGCGGGGACCCCTACGAGCAGTACTTC.

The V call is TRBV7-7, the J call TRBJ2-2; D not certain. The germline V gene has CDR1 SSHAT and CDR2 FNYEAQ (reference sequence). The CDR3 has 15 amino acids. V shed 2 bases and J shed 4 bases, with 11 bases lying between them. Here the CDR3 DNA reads TGTGCCAGCAGCTTAAGTCAAGCGAGCACCGGGGAGCTGTTTTTT. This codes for CASSLSQASTGELFF.

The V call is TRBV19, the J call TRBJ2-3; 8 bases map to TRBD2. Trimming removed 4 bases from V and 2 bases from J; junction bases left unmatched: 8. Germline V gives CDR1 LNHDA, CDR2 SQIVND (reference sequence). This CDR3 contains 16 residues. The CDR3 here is CASSTWGGRNTDTQYF. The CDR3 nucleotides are TGTGCCAGTAGTACGTGGGGCGGGAGGAACACAGATACGCAGTATTTT.

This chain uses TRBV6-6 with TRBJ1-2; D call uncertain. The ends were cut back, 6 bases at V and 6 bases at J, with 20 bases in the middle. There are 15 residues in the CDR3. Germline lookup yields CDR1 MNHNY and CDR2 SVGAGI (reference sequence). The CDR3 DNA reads TGTGCCAGCAGCCCCTTCGGTGGTCAATTCCATGGCTACACCTTC. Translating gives CASSPFGGQFHGYTF.

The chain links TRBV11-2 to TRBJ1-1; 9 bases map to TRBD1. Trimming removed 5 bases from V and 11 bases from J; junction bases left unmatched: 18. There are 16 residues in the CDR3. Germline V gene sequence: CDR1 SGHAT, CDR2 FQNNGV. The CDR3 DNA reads TGTGCCAGCAGCCTACTCGGACAGGGGAGCGACCTGAATGCTTTCTTT. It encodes CASSLLGQGSDLNAFF.

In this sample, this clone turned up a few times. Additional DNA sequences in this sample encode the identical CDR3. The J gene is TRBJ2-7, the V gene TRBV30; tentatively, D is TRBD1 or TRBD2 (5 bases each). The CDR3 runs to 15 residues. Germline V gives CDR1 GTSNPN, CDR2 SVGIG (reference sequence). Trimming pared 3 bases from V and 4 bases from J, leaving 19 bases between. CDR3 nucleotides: TGTGCCTGGAGCCTGAAAGGGACCCTTCAATACGAGCAGTACTTC. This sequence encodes CAWSLKGTLQYEQYF.

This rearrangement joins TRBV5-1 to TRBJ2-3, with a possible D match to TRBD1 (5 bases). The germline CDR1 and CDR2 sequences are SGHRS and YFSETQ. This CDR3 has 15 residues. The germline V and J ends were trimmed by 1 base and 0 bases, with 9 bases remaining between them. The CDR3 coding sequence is TGCGCCAGCAGCTTGCAAGGGGCTAGCACAGATACGCAGTATTTT. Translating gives CASSLQGASTDTQYF.

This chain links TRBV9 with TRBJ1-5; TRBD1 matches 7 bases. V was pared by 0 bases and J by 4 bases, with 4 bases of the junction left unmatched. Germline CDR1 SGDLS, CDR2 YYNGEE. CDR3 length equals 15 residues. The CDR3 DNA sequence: TGTGCCAGCAGCGTAGGACAGGGTCCAAATCAGCCCCAGCATTTT. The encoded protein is CASSVGQGPNQPQHF.

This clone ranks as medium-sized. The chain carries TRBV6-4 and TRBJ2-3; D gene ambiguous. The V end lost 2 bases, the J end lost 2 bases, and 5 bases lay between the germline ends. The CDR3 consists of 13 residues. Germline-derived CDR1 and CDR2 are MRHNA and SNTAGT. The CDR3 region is CASSDRATDTQYF. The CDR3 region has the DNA TGTGCCAGCAGTGACAGGGCCACAGATACGCAGTATTTT.

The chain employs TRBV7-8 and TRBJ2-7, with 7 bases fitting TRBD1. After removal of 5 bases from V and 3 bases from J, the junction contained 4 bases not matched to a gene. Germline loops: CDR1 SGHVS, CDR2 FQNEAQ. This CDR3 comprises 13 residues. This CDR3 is CASSRDSYYEQYF. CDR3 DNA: TGTGCCAGCAGCAGGGACAGCTACTACGAGCAGTACTTC.

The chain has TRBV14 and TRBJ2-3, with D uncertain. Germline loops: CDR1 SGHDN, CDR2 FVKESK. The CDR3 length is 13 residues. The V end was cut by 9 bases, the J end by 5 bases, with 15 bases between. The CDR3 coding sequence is TGTGCCAGTTCAATCTTTTCAGGAGATACGCAGTATTTT. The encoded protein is CASSIFSGDTQYF.

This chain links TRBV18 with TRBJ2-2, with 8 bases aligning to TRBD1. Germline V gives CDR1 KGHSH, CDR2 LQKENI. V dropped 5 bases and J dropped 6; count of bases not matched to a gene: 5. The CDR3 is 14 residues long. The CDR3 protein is CASSLDRVSGELFF. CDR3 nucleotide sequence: TGTGCCAGCTCATTGGACAGGGTTTCCGGGGAGCTGTTTTTT.

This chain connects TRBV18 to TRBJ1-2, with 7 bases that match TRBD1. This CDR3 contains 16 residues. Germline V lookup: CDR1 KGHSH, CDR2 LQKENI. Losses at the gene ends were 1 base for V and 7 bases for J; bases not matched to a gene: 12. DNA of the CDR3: TGTGCCAGCTCACCACTAGGGACAGCTGATTATCGTGGCTACACCTTC. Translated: CASSPLGTADYRGYTF.

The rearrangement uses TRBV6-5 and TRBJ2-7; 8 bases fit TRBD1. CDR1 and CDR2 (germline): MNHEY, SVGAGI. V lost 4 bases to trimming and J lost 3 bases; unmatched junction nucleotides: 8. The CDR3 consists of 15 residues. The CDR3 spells CASSSTGTGIYEQYF. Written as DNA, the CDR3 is TGTGCCAGCAGTTCAACCGGGACAGGAATCTACGAGCAGTACTTC.

CDR3 bases: TGTGCCTGGAGTCGAGGGGTATCCTACGAGCAGTACTTC. Its translation is CAWSRGVSYEQYF. The chain combines TRBV30 with TRBJ2-7; D may match TRBD1 or TRBD2 (5 bases each). Deletions cut 2 bases from V and 1 base from J, with 9 bases between. Germline CDR1 reads GTSNPN; CDR2 reads SVGIG (reference sequence). The CDR3 covers 13 residues.

Here the CDR3 DNA reads TGTGCCAGCAGCTTAGCGGGACCCACAGATACGCAGTATTTT. It translates to CASSLAGPTDTQYF. The chain uses TRBV7-9 and TRBJ2-3; D might be TRBD1 or TRBD2, each matching 5 bases. The CDR3 contains 14 residues. Germline-derived CDR1 and CDR2 are SEHNR and FQNEAQ (reference sequence). V was trimmed by 0 bases and J by 2 bases, leaving 6 bases between them. Drawing the rest from reference TRBV7-9 and TRBJ2-3, the complete variable domain is DTGVSQNPRHKITKRGQNVTFRCDPISEHNRLYWYRQTLGQGPEFLTYFQNEAQLEKSRLLSDRFSAERPKGSFSTLEIQRTEQGDSAMYLCASSLAGPTDTQYFGPGTRLTVL.

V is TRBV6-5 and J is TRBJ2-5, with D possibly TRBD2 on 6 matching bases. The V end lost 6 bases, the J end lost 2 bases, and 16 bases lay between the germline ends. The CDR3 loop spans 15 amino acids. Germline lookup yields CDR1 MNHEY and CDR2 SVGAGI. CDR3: CASSRTGGKQETQYF. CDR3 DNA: TGTGCCAGCAGCCGGACTGGCGGGAAGCAAGAGACCCAGTACTTC.